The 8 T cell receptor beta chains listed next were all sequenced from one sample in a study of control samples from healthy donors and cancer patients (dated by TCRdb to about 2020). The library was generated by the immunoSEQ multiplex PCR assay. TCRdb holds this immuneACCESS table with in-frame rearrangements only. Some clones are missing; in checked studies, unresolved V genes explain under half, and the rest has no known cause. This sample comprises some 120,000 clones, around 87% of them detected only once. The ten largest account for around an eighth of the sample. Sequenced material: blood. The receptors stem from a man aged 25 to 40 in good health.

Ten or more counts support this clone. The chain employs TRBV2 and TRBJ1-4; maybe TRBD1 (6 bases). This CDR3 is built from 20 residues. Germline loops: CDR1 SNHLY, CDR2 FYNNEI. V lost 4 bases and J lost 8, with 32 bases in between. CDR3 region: CASSVDHRTGAVSVTEKLFF. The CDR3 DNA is TGTGCCAGCAGTGTCGATCACCGGACGGGGGCTGTCTCGGTTACGGAAAAACTGTTTTTT.

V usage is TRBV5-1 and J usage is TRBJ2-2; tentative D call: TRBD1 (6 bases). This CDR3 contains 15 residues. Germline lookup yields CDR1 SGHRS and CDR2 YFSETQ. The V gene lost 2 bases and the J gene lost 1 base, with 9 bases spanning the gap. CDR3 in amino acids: CASSFSQGNTGELFF. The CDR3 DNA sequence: TGCGCCAGCAGCTTTTCACAGGGGAACACCGGGGAGCTGTTTTTT.

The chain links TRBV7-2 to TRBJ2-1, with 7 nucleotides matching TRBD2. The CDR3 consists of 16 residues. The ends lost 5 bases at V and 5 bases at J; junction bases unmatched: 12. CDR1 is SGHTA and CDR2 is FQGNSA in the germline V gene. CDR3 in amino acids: CASSLMGGIGNNEQFF. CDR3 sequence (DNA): TGTGCCAGCAGCCTAATGGGAGGGATAGGCAACAATGAGCAGTTCTTC. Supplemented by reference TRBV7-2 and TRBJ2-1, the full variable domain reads GAGVSQSPSNKVTEKGKDVELRCDPISGHTALYWYRQSLGQGLEFLIYFQGNSAPDKSGLPSDRFSAERTGGSVSTLTIQRTQQEDSAVYLCASSLMGGIGNNEQFFGPGTRLTVL.

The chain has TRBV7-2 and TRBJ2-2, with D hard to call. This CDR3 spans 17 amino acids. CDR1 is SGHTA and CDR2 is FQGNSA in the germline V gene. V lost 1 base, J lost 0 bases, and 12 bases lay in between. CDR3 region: CASSLDWGNANTGELFF. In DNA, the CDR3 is TGTGCCAGCAGCTTAGATTGGGGAAACGCGAACACCGGGGAGCTGTTTTTT.

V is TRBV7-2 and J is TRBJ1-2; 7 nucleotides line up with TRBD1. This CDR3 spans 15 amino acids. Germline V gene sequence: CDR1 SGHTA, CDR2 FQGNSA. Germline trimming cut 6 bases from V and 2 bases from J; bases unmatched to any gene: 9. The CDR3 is CASSRGGRQNYGYTF. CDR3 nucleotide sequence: TGTGCCAGCAGTAGAGGGGGCAGGCAGAACTATGGCTACACCTTC. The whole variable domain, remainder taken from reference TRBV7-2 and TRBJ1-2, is GAGVSQSPSNKVTEKGKDVELRCDPISGHTALYWYRQSLGQGLEFLIYFQGNSAPDKSGLPSDRFSAERTGGSVSTLTIQRTQQEDSAVYLCASSRGGRQNYGYTFGSGTRLTVV.

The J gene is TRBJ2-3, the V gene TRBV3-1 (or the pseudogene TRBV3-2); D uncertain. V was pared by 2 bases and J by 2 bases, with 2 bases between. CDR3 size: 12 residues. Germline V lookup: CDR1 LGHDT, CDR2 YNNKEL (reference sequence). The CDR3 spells CASSQNTDTQYF. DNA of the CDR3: TGTGCCAGCAGCCAAAACACAGATACGCAGTATTTT.

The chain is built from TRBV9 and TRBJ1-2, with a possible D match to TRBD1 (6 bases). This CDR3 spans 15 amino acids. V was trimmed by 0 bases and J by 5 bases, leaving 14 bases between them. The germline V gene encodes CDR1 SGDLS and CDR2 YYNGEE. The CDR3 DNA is TGTGCCAGCAGCGTAGGAGGACAGTCACCGTATGGCTACACCTTC. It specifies CASSVGGQSPYGYTF.

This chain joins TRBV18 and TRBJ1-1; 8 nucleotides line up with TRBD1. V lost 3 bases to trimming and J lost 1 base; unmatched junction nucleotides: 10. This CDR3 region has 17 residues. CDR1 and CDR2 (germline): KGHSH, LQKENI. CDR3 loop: CASSPLGTGLRNTEAFF. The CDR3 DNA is TGTGCCAGCTCACCGCTTGGGACAGGCCTTCGGAACACTGAAGCTTTCTTT.